The clone carrying this TCR beta chain was detected many times. The source of the sample is a study of T cells in Graves' hyperthyroidism and ophthalmopathy. The source material, RNA transcripts, was used to amplify TCR beta CDR3 regions. The HTBI primer set served for first-round RT-PCR of the TCR CDR3. Using its own MiXCR run on the multiplex PCR reads, TCRdb lists one record per CDR3 protein. Of about 210,000 distinct CDR3 sequences in the sample, roughly 18% are singletons; the top ten hold around 52%. CDR3 length equals 16 residues. V was cut by 4 bases and J by 4 bases, with 19 bases left in between. CDR1 and CDR2 (germline): LGHDT, YNNKEL (reference sequence).

This sequence was found in a man aged 50 to 59 with Graves' hyperthyroidism. The sequencing sample was made of blood. The chain uses TRBV3-1 and TRBJ2-5; the D call may be TRBD1 or TRBD2 (6 bases each). CDR3: CASSRPTPGARETQYF. The CDR3 DNA is TGTGCCAGCAGCCGCCCCACCCCGGGGGCGCGAGAGACCCAGTACTTC.